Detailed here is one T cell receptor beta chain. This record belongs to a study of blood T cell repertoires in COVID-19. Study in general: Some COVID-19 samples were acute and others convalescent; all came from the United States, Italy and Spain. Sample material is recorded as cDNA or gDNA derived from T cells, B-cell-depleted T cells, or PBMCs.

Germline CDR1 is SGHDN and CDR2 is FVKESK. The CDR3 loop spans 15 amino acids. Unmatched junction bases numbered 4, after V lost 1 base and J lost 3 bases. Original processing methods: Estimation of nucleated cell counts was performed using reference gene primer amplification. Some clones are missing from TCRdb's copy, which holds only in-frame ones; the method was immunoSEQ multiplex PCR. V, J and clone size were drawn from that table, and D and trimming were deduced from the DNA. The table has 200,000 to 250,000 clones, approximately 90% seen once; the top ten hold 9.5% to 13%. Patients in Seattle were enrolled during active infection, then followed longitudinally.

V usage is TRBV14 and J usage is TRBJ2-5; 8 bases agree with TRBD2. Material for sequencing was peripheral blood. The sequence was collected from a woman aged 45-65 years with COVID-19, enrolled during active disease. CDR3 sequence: CASSQVAGGKETQYF. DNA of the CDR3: TGTGCCAGCAGCCAAGTCGCGGGGGGCAAAGAGACCCAGTACTTC.